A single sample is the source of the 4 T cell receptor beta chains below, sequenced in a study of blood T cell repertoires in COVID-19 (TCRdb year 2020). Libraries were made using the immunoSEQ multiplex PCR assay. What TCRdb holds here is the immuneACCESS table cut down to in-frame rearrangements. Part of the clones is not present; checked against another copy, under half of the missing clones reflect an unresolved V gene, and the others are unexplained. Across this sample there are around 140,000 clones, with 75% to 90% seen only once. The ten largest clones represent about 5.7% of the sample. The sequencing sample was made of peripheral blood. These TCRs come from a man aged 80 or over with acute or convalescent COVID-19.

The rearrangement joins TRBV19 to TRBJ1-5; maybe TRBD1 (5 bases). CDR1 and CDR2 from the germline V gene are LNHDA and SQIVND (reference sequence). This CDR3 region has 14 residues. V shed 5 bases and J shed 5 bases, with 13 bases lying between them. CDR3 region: CASSPRTLYQPQHF. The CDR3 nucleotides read TGTGCCAGTAGTCCAAGGACATTATATCAGCCCCAGCATTTT.

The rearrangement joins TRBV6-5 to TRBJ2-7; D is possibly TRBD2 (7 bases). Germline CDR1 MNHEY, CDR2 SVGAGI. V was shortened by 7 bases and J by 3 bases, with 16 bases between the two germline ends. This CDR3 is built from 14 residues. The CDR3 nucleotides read TGTGCCAGCACCCAAGGGGGGGCTGGCTACGAGCAGTACTTC. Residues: CASTQGGAGYEQYF.

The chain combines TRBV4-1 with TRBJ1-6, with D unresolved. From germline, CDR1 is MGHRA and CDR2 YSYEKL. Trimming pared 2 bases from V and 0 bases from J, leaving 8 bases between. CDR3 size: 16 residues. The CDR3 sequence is CASSQFQDSYNSPLHF. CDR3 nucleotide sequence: TGCGCCAGCAGCCAATTTCAGGACTCCTATAATTCACCCCTCCACTTT.

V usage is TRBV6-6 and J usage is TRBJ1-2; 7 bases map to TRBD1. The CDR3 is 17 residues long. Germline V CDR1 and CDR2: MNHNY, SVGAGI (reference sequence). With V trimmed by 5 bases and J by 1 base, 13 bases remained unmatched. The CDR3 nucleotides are TGTGCCAGCAGTCGGTCGATGAAACAGGGGAGTAACTATGGCTACACCTTC. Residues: CASSRSMKQGSNYGYTF.